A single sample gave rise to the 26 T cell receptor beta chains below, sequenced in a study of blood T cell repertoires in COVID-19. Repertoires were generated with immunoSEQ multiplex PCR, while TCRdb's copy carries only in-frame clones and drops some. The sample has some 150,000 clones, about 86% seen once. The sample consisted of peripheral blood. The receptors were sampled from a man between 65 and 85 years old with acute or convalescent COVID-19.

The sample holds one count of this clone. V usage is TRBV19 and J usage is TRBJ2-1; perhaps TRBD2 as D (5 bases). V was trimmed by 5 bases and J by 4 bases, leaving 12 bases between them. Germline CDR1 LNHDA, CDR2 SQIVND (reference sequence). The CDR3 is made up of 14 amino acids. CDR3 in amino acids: CASSPDTSYNEQFF. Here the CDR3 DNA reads TGTGCCAGTAGTCCCGACACTAGTTACAATGAGCAGTTCTTC. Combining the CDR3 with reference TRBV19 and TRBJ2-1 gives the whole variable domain DGGITQSPKYLFRKEGQNVTLSCEQNLNHDAMYWYRQDPGQGLRLIYYSQIVNDFQKGDIAEGYSVSREKKESFPLTVTSAQKNPTAFYLCASSPDTSYNEQFFGPGTRLTVL.

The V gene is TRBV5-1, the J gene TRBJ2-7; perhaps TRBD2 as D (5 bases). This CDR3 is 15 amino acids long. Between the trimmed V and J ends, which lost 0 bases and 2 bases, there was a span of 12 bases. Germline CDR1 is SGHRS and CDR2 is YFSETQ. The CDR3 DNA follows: TGCGCCAGCAGCTTGGATGTGGGAGCGACCTACGAGCAGTACTTC. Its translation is CASSLDVGATYEQYF.

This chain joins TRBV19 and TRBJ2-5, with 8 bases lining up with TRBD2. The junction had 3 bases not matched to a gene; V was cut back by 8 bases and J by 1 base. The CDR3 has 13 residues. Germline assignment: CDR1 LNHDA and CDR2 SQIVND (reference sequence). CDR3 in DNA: TGTGCCAGTCGCACTAGCGGCCAAGAGACCCAGTACTTC. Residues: CASRTSGQETQYF.

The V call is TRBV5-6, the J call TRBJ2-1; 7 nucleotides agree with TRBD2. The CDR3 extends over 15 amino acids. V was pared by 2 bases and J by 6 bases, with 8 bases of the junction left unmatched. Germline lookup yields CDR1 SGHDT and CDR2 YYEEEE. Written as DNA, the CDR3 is TGTGCCAGCAGCTTCAGGCTAGCGGACCTCAATGAGCAGTTCTTC. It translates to CASSFRLADLNEQFF. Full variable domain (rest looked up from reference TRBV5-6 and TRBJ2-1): DAGVTQSPTHLIKTRGQQVTLRCSPKSGHDTVSWYQQALGQGPQFIFQYYEEEERQRGNFPDRFSGHQFPNYSSELNVNALLLGDSALYLCASSFRLADLNEQFFGPGTRLTVL.

Here the CDR3 DNA reads TGTGCCAGCAGCACCAGCGGGAGTCAATACAATGAGCAGTTCTTC. It translates to CASSTSGSQYNEQFF. The V and J genes are TRBV7-2 and TRBJ2-1; TRBD2 matches 8 bases. From germline, CDR1 is SGHTA and CDR2 FQGNSA. There are 15 residues in the CDR3. J was trimmed by 4 bases and V by 5 bases; bases with no gene match: 7.

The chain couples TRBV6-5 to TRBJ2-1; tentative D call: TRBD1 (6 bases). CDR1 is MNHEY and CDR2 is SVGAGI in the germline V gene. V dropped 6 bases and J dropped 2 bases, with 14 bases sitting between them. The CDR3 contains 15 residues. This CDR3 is CASSPRGSPYNEQFF. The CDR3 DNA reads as TGTGCCAGCAGCCCGAGGGGGTCTCCCTACAATGAGCAGTTCTTC.

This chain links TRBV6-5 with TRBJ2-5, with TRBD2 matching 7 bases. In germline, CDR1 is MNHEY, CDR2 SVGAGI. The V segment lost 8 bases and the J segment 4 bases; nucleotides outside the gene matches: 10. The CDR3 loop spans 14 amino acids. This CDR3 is CASQPSGIGETQYF. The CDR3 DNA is TGTGCCAGCCAACCAAGCGGGATTGGAGAGACCCAGTACTTC.

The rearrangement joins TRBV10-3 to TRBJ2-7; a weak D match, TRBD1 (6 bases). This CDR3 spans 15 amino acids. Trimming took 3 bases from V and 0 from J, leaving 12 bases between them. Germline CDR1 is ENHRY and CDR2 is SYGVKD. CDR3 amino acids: CAISDGQGHSYEQYF. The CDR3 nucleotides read TGTGCCATCAGTGACGGGCAGGGGCACTCCTACGAGCAGTACTTC.

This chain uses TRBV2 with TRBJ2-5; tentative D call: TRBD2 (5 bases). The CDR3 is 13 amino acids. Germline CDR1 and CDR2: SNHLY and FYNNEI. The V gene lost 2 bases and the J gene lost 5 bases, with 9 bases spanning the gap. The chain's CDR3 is CASSEMRVETQYF. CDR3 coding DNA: TGTGCCAGCAGTGAAATGAGGGTTGAGACCCAGTACTTC.

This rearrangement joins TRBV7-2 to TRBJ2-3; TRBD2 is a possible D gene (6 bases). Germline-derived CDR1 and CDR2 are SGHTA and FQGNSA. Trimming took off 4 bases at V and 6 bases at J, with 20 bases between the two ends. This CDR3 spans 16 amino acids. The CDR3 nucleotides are TGTGCCAGCAGCTATGCAGGTAGTACGGGAGTTGATACGCAGTATTTT. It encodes CASSYAGSTGVDTQYF.

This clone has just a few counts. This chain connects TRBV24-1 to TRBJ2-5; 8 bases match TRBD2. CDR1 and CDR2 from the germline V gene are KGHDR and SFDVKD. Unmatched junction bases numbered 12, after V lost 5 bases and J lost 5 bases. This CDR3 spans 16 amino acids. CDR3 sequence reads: CATSGGGGRLFETQYF. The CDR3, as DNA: TGTGCCACCAGTGGGGGCGGCGGGAGGCTTTTTGAGACCCAGTACTTC.

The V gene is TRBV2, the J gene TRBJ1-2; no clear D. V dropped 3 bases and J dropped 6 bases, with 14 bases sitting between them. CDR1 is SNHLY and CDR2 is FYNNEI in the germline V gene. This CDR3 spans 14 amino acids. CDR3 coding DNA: TGTGCCAGCAGTGAGCGGGGTAATTGGGATGGCTACACCTTC. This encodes CASSERGNWDGYTF.

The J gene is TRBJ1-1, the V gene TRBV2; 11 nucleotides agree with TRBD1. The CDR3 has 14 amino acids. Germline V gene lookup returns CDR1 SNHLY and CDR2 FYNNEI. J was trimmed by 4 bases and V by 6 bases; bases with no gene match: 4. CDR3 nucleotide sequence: TGTGCCAGCAGACCCGGGACAGGGGGCACTGAAGCTTTCTTT. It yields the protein CASRPGTGGTEAFF. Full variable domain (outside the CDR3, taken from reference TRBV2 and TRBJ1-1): EPEVTQTPSHQVTQMGQEVILRCVPISNHLYFYWYRQILGQKVEFLVSFYNNEISEKSEIFDDQFSVERPDGSNFTLKIRSTKLEDSAMYFCASRPGTGGTEAFFGQGTRLTVV.

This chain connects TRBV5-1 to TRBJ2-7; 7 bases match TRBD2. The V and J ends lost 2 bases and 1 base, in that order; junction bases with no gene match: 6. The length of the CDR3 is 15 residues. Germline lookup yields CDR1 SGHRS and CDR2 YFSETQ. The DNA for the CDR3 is TGCGCCAGCAGCTTCGGCCCGGGAGGTTCCTACGAGCAGTACTTC. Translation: CASSFGPGGSYEQYF.

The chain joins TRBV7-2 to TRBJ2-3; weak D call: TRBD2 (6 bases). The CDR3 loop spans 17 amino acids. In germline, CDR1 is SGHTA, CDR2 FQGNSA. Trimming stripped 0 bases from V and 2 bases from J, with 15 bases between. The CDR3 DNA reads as TGTGCCAGCAGCTTAGCGTCGGGAGTTAACCCCACAGATACGCAGTATTTT. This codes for CASSLASGVNPTDTQYF.

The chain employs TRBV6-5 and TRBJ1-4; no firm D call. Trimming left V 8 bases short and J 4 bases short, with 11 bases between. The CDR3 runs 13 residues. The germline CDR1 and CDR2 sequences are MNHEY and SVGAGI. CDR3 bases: TGTGCCAGCTCGGAGATTCGTAATGAAAAACTGTTTTTT. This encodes CASSEIRNEKLFF.

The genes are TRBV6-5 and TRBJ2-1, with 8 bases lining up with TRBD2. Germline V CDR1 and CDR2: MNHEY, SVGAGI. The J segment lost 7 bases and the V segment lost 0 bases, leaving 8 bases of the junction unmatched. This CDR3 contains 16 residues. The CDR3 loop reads CASSYSPSGGHNEQFF. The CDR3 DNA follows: TGTGCCAGCAGTTACTCGCCAAGCGGGGGTCATAATGAGCAGTTCTTC.

The CDR3 protein is CASSLRTGAMNTEAFF. The CDR3 DNA follows: TGTGCCAGCAGTTTAAGGACAGGGGCTATGAACACTGAAGCTTTCTTT. The chain couples TRBV6-5 to TRBJ1-1; 9 bases are shared with TRBD1. With V trimmed by 4 bases and J by 0 bases, 6 bases remained unmatched. The CDR3 is 16 residues long. CDR1 and CDR2 (germline): MNHEY, SVGAGI.

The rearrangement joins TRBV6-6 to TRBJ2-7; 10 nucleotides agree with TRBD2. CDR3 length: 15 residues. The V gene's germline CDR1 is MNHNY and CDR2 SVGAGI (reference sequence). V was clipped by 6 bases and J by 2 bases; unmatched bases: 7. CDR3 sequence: CASRLGTSEPYEQYF. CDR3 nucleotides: TGTGCCAGCAGACTAGGGACTAGCGAGCCCTACGAGCAGTACTTC.

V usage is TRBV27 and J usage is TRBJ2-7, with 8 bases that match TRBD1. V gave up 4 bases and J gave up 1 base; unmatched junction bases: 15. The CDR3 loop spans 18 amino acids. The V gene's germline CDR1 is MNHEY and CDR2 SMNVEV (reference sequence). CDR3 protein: CASSSTRWTGPGSYEQYF. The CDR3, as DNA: TGTGCCAGCAGTTCCACCCGGTGGACAGGGCCGGGATCCTACGAGCAGTACTTC.

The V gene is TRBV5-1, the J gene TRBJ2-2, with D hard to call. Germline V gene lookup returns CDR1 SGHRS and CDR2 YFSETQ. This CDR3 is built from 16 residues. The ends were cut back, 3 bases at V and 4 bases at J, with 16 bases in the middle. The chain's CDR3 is CASSYSTLRFTGELFF. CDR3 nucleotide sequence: TGCGCCAGCAGCTACTCCACCCTGCGGTTCACCGGGGAGCTGTTTTTT.

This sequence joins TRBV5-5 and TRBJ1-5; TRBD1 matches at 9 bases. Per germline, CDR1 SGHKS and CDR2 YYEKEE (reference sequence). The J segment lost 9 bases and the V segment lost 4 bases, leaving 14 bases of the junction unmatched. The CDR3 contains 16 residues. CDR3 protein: CASSQGTGQTRSPQHF. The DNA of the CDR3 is TGTGCCAGCAGCCAGGGGACAGGGCAAACCCGATCGCCCCAGCATTTT.

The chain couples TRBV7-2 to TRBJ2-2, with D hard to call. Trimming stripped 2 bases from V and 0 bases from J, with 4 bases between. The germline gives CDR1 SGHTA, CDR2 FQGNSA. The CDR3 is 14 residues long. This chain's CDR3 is CASSLTANTGELFF. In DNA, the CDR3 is TGTGCCAGCAGCTTAACGGCGAACACCGGGGAGCTGTTTTTT.

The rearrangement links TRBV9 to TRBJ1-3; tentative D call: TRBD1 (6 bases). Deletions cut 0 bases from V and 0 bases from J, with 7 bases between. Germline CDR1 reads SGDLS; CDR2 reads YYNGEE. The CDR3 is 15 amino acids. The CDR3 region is CASSVGQASGNTIYF. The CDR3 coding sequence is TGTGCCAGCAGCGTAGGACAGGCCTCTGGAAACACCATATATTTT.

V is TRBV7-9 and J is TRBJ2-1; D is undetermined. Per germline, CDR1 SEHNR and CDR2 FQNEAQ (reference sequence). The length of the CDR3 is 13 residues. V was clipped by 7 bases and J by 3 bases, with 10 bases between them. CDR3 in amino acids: CASTAASYNEQFF. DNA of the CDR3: TGTGCCAGCACGGCAGCTAGCTACAATGAGCAGTTCTTC.

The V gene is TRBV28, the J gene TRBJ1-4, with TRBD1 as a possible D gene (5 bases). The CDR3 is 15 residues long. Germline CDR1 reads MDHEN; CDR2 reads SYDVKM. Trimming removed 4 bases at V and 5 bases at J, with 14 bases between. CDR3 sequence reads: CASSSTQGFNEKLFF. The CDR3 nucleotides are TGTGCCAGCAGTTCAACCCAGGGATTCAATGAAAAACTGTTTTTT.